This T cell receptor (beta chain) is from a study of T cell clones after liver transplantation. The overall study: TCRbeta sequencing after a pre-transplant mixed lymphocyte reaction identified graft-donor-reactive clones, later tracked in post-transplant blood. Pre-transplant mixed lymphocyte reactions yielded third-party-reactive TCRbeta sequences as comparators for graft-donor-reactive sequences.

CDR1 and CDR2 from the germline V gene are LNHDA and SQIVND (reference sequence). V lost 7 bases and J 4 bases, leaving 7 bases between the germline ends. There are 12 residues in the CDR3. Turning to this clone: Its antigen is unidentified.

Study-wide results and limits: Circulating graft-donor-reactive CD4 TCRbeta sequences fell significantly post-transplant in 5 of 8 subjects.

Data came from immunoSEQ multiplex PCR; TCRdb stores just in-frame clones and leaves some out. The data show 95,000 to 110,000 clones, 82% seen once. This clonotype originated in a human donor who received a liver transplant. The rearrangement uses TRBV19 and TRBJ2-2; D uncertain. Sequenced here: CD4+ T cells from blood, sampled before liver transplant. This CDR3 is CASTTTTGELFF. The CDR3 bases are TGTGCCAGTACAACCACCACCGGGGAGCTGTTTTTT.